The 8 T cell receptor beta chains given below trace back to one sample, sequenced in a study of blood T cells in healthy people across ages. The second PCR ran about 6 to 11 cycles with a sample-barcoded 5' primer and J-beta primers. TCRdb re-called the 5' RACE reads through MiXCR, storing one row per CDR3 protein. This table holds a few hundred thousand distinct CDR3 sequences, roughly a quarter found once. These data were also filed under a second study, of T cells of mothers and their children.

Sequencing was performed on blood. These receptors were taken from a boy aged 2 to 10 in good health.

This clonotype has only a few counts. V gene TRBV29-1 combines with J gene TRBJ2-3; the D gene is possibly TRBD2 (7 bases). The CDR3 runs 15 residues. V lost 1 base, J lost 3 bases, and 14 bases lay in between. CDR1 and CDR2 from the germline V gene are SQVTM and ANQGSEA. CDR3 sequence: CSVEGEGEWTDTQYF. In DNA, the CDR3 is TGCAGCGTTGAAGGGGAGGGGGAGTGGACAGATACGCAGTATTTT.

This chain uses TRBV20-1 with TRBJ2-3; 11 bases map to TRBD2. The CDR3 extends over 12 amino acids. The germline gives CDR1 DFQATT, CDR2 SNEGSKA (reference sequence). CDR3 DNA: TGCACCGGACTAGCGGGTACAGATACGCAGTATTTT. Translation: CTGLAGTDTQYF.

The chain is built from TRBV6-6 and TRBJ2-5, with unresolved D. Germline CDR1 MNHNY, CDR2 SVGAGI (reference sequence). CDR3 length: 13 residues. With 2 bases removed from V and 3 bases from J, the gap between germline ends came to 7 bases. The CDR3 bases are TGTGCCAGCAGTTACCGCAAGGAAGAGACCCAGTACTTC. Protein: CASSYRKEETQYF.

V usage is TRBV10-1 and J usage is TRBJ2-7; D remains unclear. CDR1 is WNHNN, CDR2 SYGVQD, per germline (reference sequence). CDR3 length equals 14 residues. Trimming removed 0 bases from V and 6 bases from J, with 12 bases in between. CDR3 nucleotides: TGCGCCAGCAGTGAGTCGTCGGTTCGTCCCGAGCAGTACTTC. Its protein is CASSESSVRPEQYF.

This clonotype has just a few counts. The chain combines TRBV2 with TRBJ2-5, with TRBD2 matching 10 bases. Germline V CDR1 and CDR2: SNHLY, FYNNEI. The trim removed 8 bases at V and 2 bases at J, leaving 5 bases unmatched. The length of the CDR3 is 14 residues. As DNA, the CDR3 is TGTGCCAGCGGAGGAGCGGGGGGGCAAGAGACCCAGTACTTC. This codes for CASGGAGGQETQYF.

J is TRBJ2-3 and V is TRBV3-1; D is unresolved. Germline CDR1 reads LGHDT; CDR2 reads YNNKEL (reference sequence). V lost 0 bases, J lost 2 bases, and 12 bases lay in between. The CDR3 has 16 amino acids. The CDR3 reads CASSQEAWPLTDTQYF. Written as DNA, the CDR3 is TGTGCCAGCAGCCAAGAAGCATGGCCTCTCACAGATACGCAGTATTTT.

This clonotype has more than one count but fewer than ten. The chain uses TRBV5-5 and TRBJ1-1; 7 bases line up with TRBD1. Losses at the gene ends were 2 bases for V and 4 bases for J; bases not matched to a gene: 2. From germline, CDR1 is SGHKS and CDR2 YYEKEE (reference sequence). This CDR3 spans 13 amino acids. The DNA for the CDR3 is TGTGCCAGCAGCTTTGCAGGGGGCACTGAAGCTTTCTTT. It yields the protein CASSFAGGTEAFF.

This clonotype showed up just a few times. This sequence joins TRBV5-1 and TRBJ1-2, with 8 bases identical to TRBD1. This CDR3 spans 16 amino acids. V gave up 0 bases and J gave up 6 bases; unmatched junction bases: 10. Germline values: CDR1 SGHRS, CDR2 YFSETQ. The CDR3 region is CASSLAGLDRADGYTF. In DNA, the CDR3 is TGCGCCAGCAGCTTGGCCGGATTGGACAGGGCGGATGGCTACACCTTC. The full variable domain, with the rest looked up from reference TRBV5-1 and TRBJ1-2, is KAGVTQTPRYLIKTRGQQVTLSCSPISGHRSVSWYQQTPGQGLQFLFEYFSETQRNKGNFPGRFSGRQFSNSRSEMNVSTLELGDSALYLCASSLAGLDRADGYTFGSGTRLTVV.